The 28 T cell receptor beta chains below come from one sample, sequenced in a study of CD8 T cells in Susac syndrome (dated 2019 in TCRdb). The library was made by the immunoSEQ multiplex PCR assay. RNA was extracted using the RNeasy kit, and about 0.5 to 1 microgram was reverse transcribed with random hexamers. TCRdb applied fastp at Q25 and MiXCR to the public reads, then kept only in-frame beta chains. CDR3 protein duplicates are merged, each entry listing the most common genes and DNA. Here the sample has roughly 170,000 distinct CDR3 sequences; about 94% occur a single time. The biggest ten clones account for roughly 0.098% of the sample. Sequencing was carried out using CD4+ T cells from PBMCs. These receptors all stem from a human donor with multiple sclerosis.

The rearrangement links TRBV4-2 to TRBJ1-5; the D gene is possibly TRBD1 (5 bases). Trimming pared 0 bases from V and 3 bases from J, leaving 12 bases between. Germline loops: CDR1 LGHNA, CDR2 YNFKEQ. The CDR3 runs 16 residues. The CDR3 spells CASSQDVGAINQPQHF. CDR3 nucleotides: TGTGCCAGCAGCCAAGATGTAGGGGCTATCAATCAGCCCCAGCATTTT.

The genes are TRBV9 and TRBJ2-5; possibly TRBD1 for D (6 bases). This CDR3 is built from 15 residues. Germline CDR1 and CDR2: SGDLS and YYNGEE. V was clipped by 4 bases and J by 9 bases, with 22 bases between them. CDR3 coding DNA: TGTGCCAGCAGCTCCGGACAGAACCGGGCCATGGCCCAGTACTTC. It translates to CASSSGQNRAMAQYF.

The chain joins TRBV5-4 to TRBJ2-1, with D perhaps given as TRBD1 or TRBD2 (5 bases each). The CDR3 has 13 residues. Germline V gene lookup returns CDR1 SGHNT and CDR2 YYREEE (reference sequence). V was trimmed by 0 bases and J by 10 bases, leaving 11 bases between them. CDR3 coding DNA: TGTGCCAGCAGCTTGGTAGGGACGGGCGAGCAGTTCTTC. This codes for CASSLVGTGEQFF.

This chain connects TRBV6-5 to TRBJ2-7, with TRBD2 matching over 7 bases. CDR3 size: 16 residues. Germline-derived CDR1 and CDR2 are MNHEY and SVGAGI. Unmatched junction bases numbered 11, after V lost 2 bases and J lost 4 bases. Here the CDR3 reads CASSYSRASGRYEQYF. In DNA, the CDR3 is TGTGCCAGCAGTTACAGTCGGGCTAGCGGACGTTACGAGCAGTACTTC.

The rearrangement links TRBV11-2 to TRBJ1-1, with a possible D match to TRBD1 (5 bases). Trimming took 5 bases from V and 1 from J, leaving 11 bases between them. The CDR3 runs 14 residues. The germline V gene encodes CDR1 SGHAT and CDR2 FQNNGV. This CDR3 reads CASSRPQGNTEAFF. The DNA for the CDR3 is TGTGCCAGCAGCCGGCCTCAGGGGAACACTGAAGCTTTCTTT.

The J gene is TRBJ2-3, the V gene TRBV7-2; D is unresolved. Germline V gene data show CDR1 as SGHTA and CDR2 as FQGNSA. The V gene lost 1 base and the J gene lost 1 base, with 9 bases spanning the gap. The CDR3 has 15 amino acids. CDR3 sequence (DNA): TGTGCCAGCAGCTTAGTTCGGGCCGGCACAGATACGCAGTATTTT. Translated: CASSLVRAGTDTQYF.

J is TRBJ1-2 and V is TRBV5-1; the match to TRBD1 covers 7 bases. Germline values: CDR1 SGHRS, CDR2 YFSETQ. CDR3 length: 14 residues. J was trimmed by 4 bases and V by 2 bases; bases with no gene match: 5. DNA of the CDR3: TGCGCCAGCAGCTTCCGGGACAGCCTCTATGGCTACACCTTC. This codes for CASSFRDSLYGYTF.

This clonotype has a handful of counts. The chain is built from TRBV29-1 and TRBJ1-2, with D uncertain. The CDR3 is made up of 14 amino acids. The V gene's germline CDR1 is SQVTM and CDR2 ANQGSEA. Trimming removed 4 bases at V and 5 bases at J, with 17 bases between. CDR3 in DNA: TGCAGCGTTGGAACGACATGGGAAGAATATGGCTACACCTTC. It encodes CSVGTTWEEYGYTF.

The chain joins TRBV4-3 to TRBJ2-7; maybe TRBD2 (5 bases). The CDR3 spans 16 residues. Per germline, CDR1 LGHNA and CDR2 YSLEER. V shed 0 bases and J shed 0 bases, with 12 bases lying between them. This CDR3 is CASSQDEGAVSYEQYF. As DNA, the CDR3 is TGCGCCAGCAGCCAAGATGAGGGCGCGGTCTCCTACGAGCAGTACTTC.

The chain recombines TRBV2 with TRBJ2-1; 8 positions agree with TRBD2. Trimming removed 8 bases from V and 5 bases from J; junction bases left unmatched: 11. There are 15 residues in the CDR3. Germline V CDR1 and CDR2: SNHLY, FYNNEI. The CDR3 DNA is TGTGCCAGCCGCAGCCCGGGACTAGGAGACAATGAGCAGTTCTTC. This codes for CASRSPGLGDNEQFF.

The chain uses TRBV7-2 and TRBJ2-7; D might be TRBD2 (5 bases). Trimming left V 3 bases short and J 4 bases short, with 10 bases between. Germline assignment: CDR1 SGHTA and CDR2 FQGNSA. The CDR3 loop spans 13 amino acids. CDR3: CASSLASSYEQYF. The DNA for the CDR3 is TGTGCCAGCAGCTTGGCTAGCTCGTACGAGCAGTACTTC.

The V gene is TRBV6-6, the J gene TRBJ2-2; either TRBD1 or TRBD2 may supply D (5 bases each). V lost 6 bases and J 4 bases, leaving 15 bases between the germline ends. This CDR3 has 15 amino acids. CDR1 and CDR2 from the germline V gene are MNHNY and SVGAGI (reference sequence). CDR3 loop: CASRTGAPGTGELFF. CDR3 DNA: TGTGCCAGCAGGACCGGGGCCCCGGGCACCGGGGAGCTGTTTTTT.

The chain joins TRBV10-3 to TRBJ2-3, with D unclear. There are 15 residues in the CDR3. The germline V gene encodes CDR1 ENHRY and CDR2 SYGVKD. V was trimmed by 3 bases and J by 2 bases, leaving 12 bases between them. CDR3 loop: CAISDRAEPTDTQYF. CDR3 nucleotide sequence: TGTGCCATCAGTGATCGGGCGGAGCCCACAGATACGCAGTATTTT.

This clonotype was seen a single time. CDR3 coding DNA: TGTGCCAGCAGCAGGGGGATAGAAACTGAAGCTTTCTTT. This gives the protein CASSRGIETEAFF. This sequence joins TRBV2 and TRBJ1-1; 7 nucleotides match TRBD1. The CDR3 is 13 residues long. Germline-derived CDR1 and CDR2 are SNHLY and FYNNEI. V shed 6 bases and J 5 bases; nucleotides not matched to a gene: 6.

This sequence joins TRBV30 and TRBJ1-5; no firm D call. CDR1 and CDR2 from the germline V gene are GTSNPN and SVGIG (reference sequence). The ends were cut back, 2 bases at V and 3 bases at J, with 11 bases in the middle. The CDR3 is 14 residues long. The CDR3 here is CAWSMLDFNQPQHF. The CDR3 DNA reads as TGTGCCTGGAGTATGCTGGATTTCAATCAGCCCCAGCATTTT. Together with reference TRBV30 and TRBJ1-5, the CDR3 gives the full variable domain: SQTIHQWPATLVQPVGSPLSLECTVEGTSNPNLYWYRQAAGRGLQLLFYSVGIGQISSEVPQNLSASRPQDRQFILSSKKLLLSDSGFYLCAWSMLDFNQPQHFGDGTRLSIL.

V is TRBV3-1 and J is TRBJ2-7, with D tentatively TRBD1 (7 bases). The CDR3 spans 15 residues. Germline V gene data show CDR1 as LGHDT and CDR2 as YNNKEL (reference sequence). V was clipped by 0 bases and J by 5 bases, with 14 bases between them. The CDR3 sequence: CASSQDDREANEQYF. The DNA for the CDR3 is TGTGCCAGCAGCCAAGATGACAGGGAGGCGAACGAGCAGTACTTC.

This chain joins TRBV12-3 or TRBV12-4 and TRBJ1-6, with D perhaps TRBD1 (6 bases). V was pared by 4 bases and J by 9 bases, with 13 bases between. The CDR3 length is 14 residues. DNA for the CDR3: TGTGCCAGCAGTTCCGGGACAAGGGGTTCACCCCTCCACTTT. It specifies CASSSGTRGSPLHF.

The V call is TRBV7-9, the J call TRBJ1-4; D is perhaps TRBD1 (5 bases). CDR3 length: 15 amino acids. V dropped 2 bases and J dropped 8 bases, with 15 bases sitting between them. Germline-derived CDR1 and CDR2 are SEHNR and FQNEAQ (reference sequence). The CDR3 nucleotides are TGTGCCAGCAGCTTAAAGCGGCAGGGAAGCGAAAAACTGTTTTTT. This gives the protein CASSLKRQGSEKLFF. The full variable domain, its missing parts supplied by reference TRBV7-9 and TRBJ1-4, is DTGVSQNPRHKITKRGQNVTFRCDPISEHNRLYWYRQTLGQGPEFLTYFQNEAQLEKSRLLSDRFSAERPKGSFSTLEIQRTEQGDSAMYLCASSLKRQGSEKLFFGSGTQLSVL.

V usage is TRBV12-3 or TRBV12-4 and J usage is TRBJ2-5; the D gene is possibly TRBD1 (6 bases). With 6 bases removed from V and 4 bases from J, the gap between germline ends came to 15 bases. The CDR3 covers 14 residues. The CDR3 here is CASRFRGIGETQYF. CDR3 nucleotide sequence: TGTGCCAGCAGGTTCAGGGGAATTGGAGAGACCCAGTACTTC.

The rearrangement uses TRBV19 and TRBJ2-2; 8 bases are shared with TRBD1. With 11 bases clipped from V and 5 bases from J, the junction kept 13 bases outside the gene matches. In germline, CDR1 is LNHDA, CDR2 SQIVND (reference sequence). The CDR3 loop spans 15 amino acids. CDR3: CAVGPGQASTGELFF. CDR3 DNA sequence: TGTGCCGTCGGACCGGGACAGGCGTCTACCGGGGAGCTGTTTTTT.

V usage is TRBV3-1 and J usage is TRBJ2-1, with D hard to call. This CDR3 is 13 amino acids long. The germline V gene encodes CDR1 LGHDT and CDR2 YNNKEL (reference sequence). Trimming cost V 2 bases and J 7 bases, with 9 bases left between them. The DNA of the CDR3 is TGTGCCAGCAGCCAATTTAGTGGTAATGAGCAGTTCTTC. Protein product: CASSQFSGNEQFF.

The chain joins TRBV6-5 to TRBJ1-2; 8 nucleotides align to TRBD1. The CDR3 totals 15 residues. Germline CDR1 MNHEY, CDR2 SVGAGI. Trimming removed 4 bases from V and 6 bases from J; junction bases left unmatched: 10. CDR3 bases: TGTGCCAGCAGTTCAGACGGGGCAGGGGGCCATGGCTACACCTTC. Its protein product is CASSSDGAGGHGYTF.

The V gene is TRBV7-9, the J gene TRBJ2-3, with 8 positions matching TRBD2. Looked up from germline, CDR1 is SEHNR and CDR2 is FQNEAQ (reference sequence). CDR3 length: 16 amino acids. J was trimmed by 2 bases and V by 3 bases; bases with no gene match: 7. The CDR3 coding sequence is TGTGCCAGCAGCTTGACGGGGGGGGCGATCACAGATACGCAGTATTTT. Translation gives CASSLTGGAITDTQYF.

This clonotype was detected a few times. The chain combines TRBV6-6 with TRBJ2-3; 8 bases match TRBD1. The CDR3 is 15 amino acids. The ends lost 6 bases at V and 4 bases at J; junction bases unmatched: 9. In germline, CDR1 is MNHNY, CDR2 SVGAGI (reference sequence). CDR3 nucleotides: TGTGCCAGCAGCCTCCAGGGGGCAGATCCAGATACGCAGTATTTT. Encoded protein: CASSLQGADPDTQYF.

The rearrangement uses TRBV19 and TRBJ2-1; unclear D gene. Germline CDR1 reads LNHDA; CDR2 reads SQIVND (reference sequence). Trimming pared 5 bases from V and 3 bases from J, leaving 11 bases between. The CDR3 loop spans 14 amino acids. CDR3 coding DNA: TGTGCCAGTAGTCCACGGACGTTCTACAATGAGCAGTTCTTC. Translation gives CASSPRTFYNEQFF.

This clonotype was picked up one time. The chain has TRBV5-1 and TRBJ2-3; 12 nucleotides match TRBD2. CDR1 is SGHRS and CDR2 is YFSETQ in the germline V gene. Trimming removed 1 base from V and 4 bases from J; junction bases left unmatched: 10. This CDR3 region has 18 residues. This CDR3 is CASSLTSGGQRTPDTQYF. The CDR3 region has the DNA TGCGCCAGCAGCTTGACTAGCGGGGGGCAACGTACCCCAGATACGCAGTATTTT.

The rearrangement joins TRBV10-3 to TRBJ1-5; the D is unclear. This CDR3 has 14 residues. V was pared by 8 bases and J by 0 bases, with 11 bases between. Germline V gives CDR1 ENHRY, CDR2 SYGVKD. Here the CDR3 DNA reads TGTGCCATCGCCCAGACTTATAGCAATCAGCCCCAGCATTTT. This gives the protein CAIAQTYSNQPQHF.

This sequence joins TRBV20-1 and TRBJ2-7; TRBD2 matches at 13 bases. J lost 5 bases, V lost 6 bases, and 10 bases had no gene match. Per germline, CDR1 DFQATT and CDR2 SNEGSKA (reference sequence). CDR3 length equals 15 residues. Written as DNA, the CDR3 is TGCAGTGCGGTACCACTAGCGGGAGGGCCCCACGAGCAGTACTTC. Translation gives CSAVPLAGGPHEQYF.